This is a list of T cell receptor beta chains from one sample in a study of T-cell memory formation after mild COVID-19. TCRdb itself ran the 5' RACE reads through MiXCR, one entry per CDR3 protein. The sample records a few hundred thousand distinct CDR3 sequences, roughly 15% being singletons. Sequencing was done on a sample of PBMCs or a T cell subset sorted from them (not recorded which). The origin of the receptors is a man aged 18 to 30 who had mild COVID-19 (a few samples of this study predate the infection). Cell type and time point are not known. Each CDR3 is given with its conserved first and last residue. The D gene is left open where the match is weak. The size of a clone is reported for some rows only, either as once, few or many, or as a class for expanded clones.

v_call	clone_size	j_call	d_call	cdr3_nt	cdr3_aa
TRBV7-2	-	TRBJ2-1	-	TGTGCCAGCAGCAGACAGGAGTCCTACAATGAGCAGTTCTTC	CASSRQESYNEQFF
TRBV9	-	TRBJ2-4	TRBD1	TGTGCCAGCAGCGCCCTGACAGGGGGGGAGAACATTCAGTACTTC	CASSALTGGENIQYF
TRBV5-1	few	TRBJ2-1	-	TGCGCCAGCGGTAGGGACCCCCCCGGCAATGAGCAGTTCTTC	CASGRDPPGNEQFF
TRBV21-1	few	TRBJ1-1	-	TGTGCCAGCAGCAAAAGTAACACTGAAGCTTTCTTT	CASSKSNTEAFF
TRBV10-3	-	TRBJ1-1	-	TGTGCCATCAGTGAGCTGGGGGGCCGCGACACTGAAGCTTTCTTT	CAISELGGRDTEAFF
TRBV20-1	few	TRBJ1-1	-	TGCAGTGCTAGACCCCCGATTCAGGGACATCGAACACCTGAAGCTTTCTTT	CSARPPIQGHRTPEAFF
TRBV6-5	many	TRBJ2-3	-	TGTGCCAGCAGTTCGATTGAGTATACGCAGTATTTT	CASSSIEYTQYF
TRBV7-8	-	TRBJ2-1	-	TGTGCCAGCAGCTTAGGGTTCGAAAAGTCTGAGCAGTTCTTC	CASSLGFEKSEQFF
TRBV4-1	few	TRBJ2-5	-	TGCGCCAGCAGCCAACGAACCGCAGGCTCCAGGGACCAGTACTTC	CASSQRTAGSRDQYF
TRBV7-9	-	TRBJ2-1	-	TGTGCCAGCAGCTTGCAGTGGAGGACGGACAATGAGCAGTTCTTC	CASSLQWRTDNEQFF
TRBV11-2	few	TRBJ2-1	-	TGTGCCAGCAGCTTAGAATGGGTAACACAAGGCTACAATGAGCAGTTCTTC	CASSLEWVTQGYNEQFF
TRBV24-1	-	TRBJ2-3	-	TGTGCCACCAGTGATTACAAGCGGGCCGGCACAGATACGCAGTATTTT	CATSDYKRAGTDTQYF
TRBV7-9	-	TRBJ2-3	-	TGTGCCAGCAGCTTAGCGCCAGACGAGGGTACGCAGTATTTT	CASSLAPDEGTQYF
TRBV24-1	few	TRBJ1-5	-	TGTGCCACCAGTGTGATAGGCAATCAGCCCCAGCATTTT	CATSVIGNQPQHF
TRBV29-1	-	TRBJ1-1	-	TGCAGCGGAAGCCCGGATGGGCTCGGTGAAGCTTTCTTT	CSGSPDGLGEAFF
TRBV4-3	many	TRBJ2-5	-	TGTGCCAGCAGTTTAACCAGTCAAGAGACCCAGTACTTC	CASSLTSQETQYF
TRBV5-5	-	TRBJ1-5	TRBD1	TGTGCCAGCAGCAGCACAGGGGGGATTTTCGTTAGCAATCAGCCCCAGCATTTT	CASSSTGGIFVSNQPQHF
TRBV9	-	TRBJ2-5	-	TGTGCCAGCAGCCTCCTTGGACGGACCCAGTACTTC	CASSLLGRTQYF
TRBV19	-	TRBJ2-1	-	TGTGCCAGTAGATGGCACGAAGTGGGTGAGCAGTTCTTC	CASRWHEVGEQFF
TRBV7-8	-	TRBJ2-5	-	TGTGCCAGCAGCCATGTGGGTGCAGGGACGCAGACCCAGTACTTC	CASSHVGAGTQTQYF
TRBV7-2	-	TRBJ2-6	-	TGTGCCAGCAGCTTAGCGCGGAGCTCTGGGGCCAACGTCCTGACTTTC	CASSLARSSGANVLTF
TRBV4-1	-	TRBJ1-4	-	TGCGCCAGCAGCCGCCCGGTGCCCGGGGGTGAAAAACTGTTTTTT	CASSRPVPGGEKLFF
TRBV20-1	-	TRBJ1-3	TRBD1	TGCAGTGCCGCCCGGGACAGGGGGCGGGATGGAAACACCATATATTTT	CSAARDRGRDGNTIYF